The clone carrying this TCR beta chain was seen ten or more times. Its antigen remains unknown. This may be a read error, as it is one base from a much larger clone. The record originates from a study of blood T cells in healthy people across ages. Study-wide points: No conclusive comparison of naive versus antigen-experienced cells was possible with unsorted PBMCs.

Through a sample-barcoded 5' primer and a J-beta primer mix, a second PCR was run for roughly 7 to 12 cycles. Carrying 12 random nucleotides, a template-switch adaptor labeled each individual cDNA molecule. TCRdb independently ran MiXCR on the 5' RACE reads; one entry per CDR3 protein. Here the sample spans about 680,000 distinct CDR3 sequences, approximately 49% being singletons. Sequences were obtained from blood. The receptor was derived from a woman aged 55-70 years in good health.

CDR3 coding DNA: TGCGCCAGCAGCTGGGACCCCTACAATGAGCAGTTCTTC. As protein: CASSWDPYNEQFF. This sequence joins TRBV5-1 and TRBJ2-1; either TRBD1 or TRBD2 may supply D (5 bases each). Looked up from germline, CDR1 is SGHRS and CDR2 is YFSETQ. CDR3 size: 13 residues. The V and J ends lost 3 bases and 2 bases respectively, with 6 bases between them.